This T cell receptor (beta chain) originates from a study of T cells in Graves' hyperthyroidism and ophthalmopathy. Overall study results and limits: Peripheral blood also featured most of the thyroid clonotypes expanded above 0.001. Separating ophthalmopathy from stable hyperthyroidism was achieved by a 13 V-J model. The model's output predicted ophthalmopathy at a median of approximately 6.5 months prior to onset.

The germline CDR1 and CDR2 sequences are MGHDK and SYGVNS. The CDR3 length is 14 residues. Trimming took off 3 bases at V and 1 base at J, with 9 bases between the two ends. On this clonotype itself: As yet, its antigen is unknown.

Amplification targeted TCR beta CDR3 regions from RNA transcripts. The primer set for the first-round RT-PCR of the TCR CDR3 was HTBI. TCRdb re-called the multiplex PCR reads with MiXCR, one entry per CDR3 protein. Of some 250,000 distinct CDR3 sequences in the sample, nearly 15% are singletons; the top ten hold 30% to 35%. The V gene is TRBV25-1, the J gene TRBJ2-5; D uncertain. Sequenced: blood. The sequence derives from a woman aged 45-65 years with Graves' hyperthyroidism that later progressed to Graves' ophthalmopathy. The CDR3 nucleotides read TGTGCCAGCAGTGAGAGTAATTCCCAAGAGACCCAGTACTTC. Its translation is CASSESNSQETQYF.